The rows below give T cell receptor beta chains drawn from one sample of a study of Graves' ophthalmopathy and Graves' hyperthyroidism. TCRdb processed the multiplex PCR reads anew with MiXCR; each CDR3 protein has one entry. This table has about 240,000 distinct CDR3 sequences, around 50% appearing once. The specimen was peripheral blood. The origin of the receptors is an adult man with Graves' ophthalmopathy. Both conserved end residues are part of each CDR3. D genes are given only for firm matches. Some rows mark clone size as missing; the rest say once, few, many or name a class of expanded clone.

v_gene: TRBV9
j_gene: TRBJ1-2
abundance: NA
len: 15
d_gene: TRBD1
CDR3aa: CASSPSLGQNYGYTF
CDR3nt: TGTGCCAGCAGCCCCTCTCTGGGACAGAACTATGGCTACACCTTC

v_gene: TRBV29-1
j_gene: TRBJ2-7
abundance: NA
len: 13
d_gene: NA
CDR3aa: CSVDDGSGPEQYF
CDR3nt: TGCAGCGTTGATGATGGGTCTGGTCCCGAGCAGTACTTC

v_gene: TRBV19
j_gene: TRBJ1-1
abundance: many
len: 12
d_gene: TRBD1
CDR3aa: CASRTGNTEAFF
CDR3nt: TGTGCCAGCAGGACAGGGAACACTGAAGCTTTCTTT

v_gene: TRBV20-1
j_gene: TRBJ1-2
abundance: NA
len: 13
d_gene: NA
CDR3aa: CRGAGEGTNGYTF
CDR3nt: TGCAGAGGAGCGGGGGAAGGAACGAATGGCTACACCTTC

v_gene: TRBV24-1
j_gene: TRBJ2-5
abundance: few
len: 14
d_gene: TRBD1
CDR3aa: CATSKTGIHETQYF
CDR3nt: TGTGCCACCAGTAAGACAGGGATTCATGAGACCCAGTACTTC

v_gene: TRBV7-9
j_gene: TRBJ2-6
abundance: NA
len: 18
d_gene: TRBD1
CDR3aa: CASNSLGQGISGANVLTF
CDR3nt: TGTGCCAGCAACTCACTCGGACAGGGTATATCTGGGGCCAACGTCCTGACTTTC

v_gene: TRBV24-1
j_gene: TRBJ1-5
abundance: NA
len: 14
d_gene: NA
CDR3aa: CATSAQGYNQPQHF
CDR3nt: TGTGCCACCAGTGCCCAGGGGTACAATCAGCCCCAGCATTTT

v_gene: TRBV12-3/TRBV12-4
j_gene: TRBJ1-1
abundance: many
len: 13
d_gene: NA
CDR3aa: CASSLNRNTEAFF
CDR3nt: TGTGCCAGCAGTTTAAACCGGAACACTGAAGCTTTCTTT

v_gene: TRBV7-9
j_gene: TRBJ2-7
abundance: NA
len: 14
d_gene: NA
CDR3aa: CASSSTGGRGEQYF
CDR3nt: TGTGCCAGCAGCTCCACTGGGGGTAGGGGCGAGCAGTACTTC

v_gene: TRBV7-9
j_gene: TRBJ1-5
abundance: NA
len: 15
d_gene: TRBD1
CDR3aa: CASSQERQGAQPQHF
CDR3nt: TGTGCCAGCAGCCAAGAGCGGCAGGGGGCTCAGCCCCAGCATTTT

v_gene: TRBV7-9
j_gene: TRBJ1-5
abundance: NA
len: 16
d_gene: TRBD1
CDR3aa: CASSLATGGPRQPQHF
CDR3nt: TGTGCCAGCAGCTTAGCAACAGGGGGTCCGCGTCAGCCCCAGCATTTT

v_gene: TRBV20-1
j_gene: TRBJ2-7
abundance: NA
len: 13
d_gene: NA
CDR3aa: CSAKDTLSYEQYF
CDR3nt: TGCAGTGCCAAAGATACACTATCCTACGAGCAGTACTTC

v_gene: TRBV7-2
j_gene: TRBJ2-2
abundance: NA
len: 14
d_gene: NA
CDR3aa: CASRPYTNTGELFF
CDR3nt: TGTGCCAGCAGACCGTACACAAACACCGGGGAGCTGTTTTTT

v_gene: TRBV29-1
j_gene: TRBJ2-2
abundance: many
len: 14
d_gene: TRBD1
CDR3aa: CSVAIRDREWELFF
CDR3nt: TGCAGCGTCGCCATCCGGGACAGGGAATGGGAGCTGTTTTTT

v_gene: TRBV20-1
j_gene: TRBJ2-7
abundance: NA
len: 15
d_gene: TRBD2
CDR3aa: CSARDIVAGTYEQYF
CDR3nt: TGCAGTGCTAGAGATATCGTAGCGGGGACCTACGAGCAGTACTTC

v_gene: TRBV19
j_gene: TRBJ1-2
abundance: few
len: 14
d_gene: TRBD1
CDR3aa: CASAGTGRGYGYTF
CDR3nt: TGTGCCAGTGCCGGGACAGGGCGAGGCTATGGCTACACCTTC

v_gene: TRBV12-3/TRBV12-4
j_gene: TRBJ2-5
abundance: few
len: 14
d_gene: NA
CDR3aa: CASSLWTARETQYF
CDR3nt: TGTGCCAGCAGTTTATGGACAGCCCGGGAGACCCAGTACTTC

v_gene: TRBV24-1
j_gene: TRBJ2-5
abundance: many
len: 15
d_gene: TRBD1
CDR3aa: CATSDWTGGRETQYF
CDR3nt: TGTGCCACCAGTGATTGGACAGGGGGCCGCGAGACCCAGTACTTC

v_gene: TRBV20-1
j_gene: TRBJ2-7
abundance: once
len: 13
d_gene: NA
CDR3aa: CSARAEELYEQYF
CDR3nt: TGCAGTGCTAGAGCAGAGGAACTCTACGAGCAGTACTTC

v_gene: TRBV20-1
j_gene: TRBJ1-5
abundance: NA
len: 15
d_gene: NA
CDR3aa: CSARDAQGYYQPQHF
CDR3nt: TGCAGTGCTAGAGACGCCCAGGGATATTACCAGCCCCAGCATTTT

v_gene: TRBV5-1
j_gene: TRBJ2-5
abundance: NA
len: 15
d_gene: TRBD2
CDR3aa: CASSLNAGEQETQYF
CDR3nt: TGCGCCAGCAGCTTGAACGCGGGAGAGCAAGAGACCCAGTACTTC

v_gene: TRBV4-1
j_gene: TRBJ2-5
abundance: NA
len: 14
d_gene: NA
CDR3aa: CASSLMGLQETQYF
CDR3nt: TGCGCCAGCAGCCTAATGGGCCTCCAAGAGACCCAGTACTTC

v_gene: TRBV7-9
j_gene: TRBJ1-5
abundance: NA
len: 14
d_gene: TRBD1
CDR3aa: CASSREGANQPQHF
CDR3nt: TGTGCCAGCAGCAGGGAGGGGGCCAATCAGCCCCAGCATTTT

v_gene: TRBV11-3
j_gene: TRBJ2-7
abundance: once
len: 11
d_gene: NA
CDR3aa: CASGAAYEQYF
CDR3nt: TGTGCCAGCGGGGCGGCCTACGAGCAGTACTTC

v_gene: TRBV6-5
j_gene: TRBJ1-2
abundance: NA
len: 14
d_gene: TRBD1
CDR3aa: CASSYGADREGYTF
CDR3nt: TGTGCCAGCAGTTACGGGGCGGACAGGGAGGGCTACACCTTC

v_gene: TRBV7-9
j_gene: TRBJ1-2
abundance: NA
len: 16
d_gene: TRBD1
CDR3aa: CASSEEPGQGRPGYTF
CDR3nt: TGCGCCAGCAGCGAAGAACCGGGACAGGGAAGACCTGGCTACACCTTC

v_gene: TRBV12-3/TRBV12-4
j_gene: TRBJ1-5
abundance: NA
len: 14
d_gene: TRBD1
CDR3aa: CASSLYRGDQPQHF
CDR3nt: TGTGCCAGCAGTCTATACAGGGGAGATCAGCCCCAGCATTTT

v_gene: TRBV7-3
j_gene: TRBJ2-5
abundance: few
len: 13
d_gene: NA
CDR3aa: CASSFTGADAQYF
CDR3nt: TGTGCCAGCAGCTTCACCGGGGCAGATGCCCAGTACTTC

v_gene: TRBV10-3
j_gene: TRBJ2-5
abundance: NA
len: 13
d_gene: NA
CDR3aa: CAISADRNQPQYF
CDR3nt: TGTGCCATCAGTGCGGACAGAAATCAGCCCCAGTACTTC

v_gene: TRBV9
j_gene: TRBJ1-6
abundance: NA
len: 16
d_gene: NA
CDR3aa: CASSSPSRSYNSPLHF
CDR3nt: TGTGCCAGCAGTTCACCCTCGCGCTCCTATAATTCACCCCTCCACTTT

v_gene: TRBV2
j_gene: TRBJ2-3
abundance: NA
len: 13
d_gene: NA
CDR3aa: CASSEEYTDTQYF
CDR3nt: TGTGCCAGCAGTGAAGAGTACACAGATACGCAGTATTTT

v_gene: TRBV20-1
j_gene: TRBJ2-7
abundance: NA
len: 16
d_gene: TRBD2
CDR3aa: CSARDSGALRSYEQYF
CDR3nt: TGCAGTGCTAGAGATAGCGGGGCGCTCCGTTCCTACGAGCAGTACTTC

v_gene: TRBV5-1
j_gene: TRBJ2-7
abundance: few
len: 14
d_gene: NA
CDR3aa: CASSFDEGFYEQYF
CDR3nt: TGCGCCAGCAGCTTCGACGAAGGATTCTACGAGCAGTACTTC

v_gene: TRBV5-4
j_gene: TRBJ1-2
abundance: NA
len: 14
d_gene: TRBD1
CDR3aa: CASSTHRGADGYTF
CDR3nt: TGTGCCAGCAGCACTCACAGGGGGGCAGATGGCTACACCTTC

v_gene: TRBV11-2
j_gene: TRBJ1-2
abundance: NA
len: 16
d_gene: TRBD1
CDR3aa: CASSLVIDRGQYGYTF
CDR3nt: TGTGCCAGCAGCTTAGTCATTGACAGGGGGCAATATGGCTACACCTTC

v_gene: TRBV6-5
j_gene: TRBJ2-7
abundance: few
len: 12
d_gene: NA
CDR3aa: CASSYRGYEQYF
CDR3nt: TGTGCCAGCAGTTACCGTGGTTACGAGCAGTACTTC

v_gene: TRBV29-1
j_gene: TRBJ1-2
abundance: few
len: 11
d_gene: NA
CDR3aa: CSAIFNYGYTF
CDR3nt: TGCAGCGCTATCTTTAACTATGGCTACACCTTC

v_gene: TRBV15
j_gene: TRBJ1-1
abundance: few
len: 16
d_gene: NA
CDR3aa: CATSRDRRVPHTEAFF
CDR3nt: TGTGCCACCAGCAGAGATCGTAGGGTACCCCACACTGAAGCTTTCTTT

v_gene: TRBV6-1
j_gene: TRBJ2-5
abundance: NA
len: 16
d_gene: TRBD1
CDR3aa: CASSILPGQGAQTQYF
CDR3nt: TGTGCCAGCAGTATCTTACCGGGACAGGGGGCCCAGACCCAGTACTTC

v_gene: TRBV7-8
j_gene: TRBJ2-7
abundance: NA
len: 16
d_gene: NA
CDR3aa: CASSSRTAISSYEQYF
CDR3nt: TGTGCCAGCAGCTCCCGGACAGCAATATCCTCCTACGAGCAGTACTTC